This T cell receptor beta chain was captured by sequencing in a study of T cells after yellow fever vaccination. This clonotype was picked up a small number of times. TCRdb itself ran the 5' RACE reads through MiXCR, one entry per CDR3 protein. The sample consists of a few hundred thousand distinct CDR3 sequences, roughly a sixth of them appearing once. The CDR3 has 14 residues. V was trimmed by 2 bases and J by 5 bases, leaving 12 bases between them. The chain is built from TRBV12-3 or TRBV12-4 and TRBJ2-5; no definite D call. Specimen: PBMCs, collected about 5 days after the first yellow fever vaccination. The receptor was isolated from a man aged 18 to 29 who received the YFV17D yellow fever vaccine. CDR3 DNA sequence: TGTGCCAGCAGTTTAAGTTCGGGCTTGGAGACCCAGTACTTC. This encodes CASSLSSGLETQYF.